This is a list of T cell receptor beta chains from one sample in a study of CD8+ T cells in alopecia areata. Some clones are missing from TCRdb's copy, which holds only in-frame ones; the method was immunoSEQ multiplex PCR. The data contain roughly 110,000 clones, about 60% of them singletons. Sequencing was performed on CD8+ T cells sorted from blood, taken at week 24, from a patient treated with tofacitinib. Receptors originate from a human donor with alopecia areata. The CDR3 runs from the conserved cysteine through the conserved F or W. A D gene is named only where the DNA matches it firmly. Expanded clones are given a class, and other clones once, few, many or no size at all.

once TRBJ1-1 TRBV5-6 - 15 CASSHRPGVGTEAFF TGTGCCAGCAGCCATAGGCCGGGGGTTGGCACTGAAGCTTTCTTT
- TRBJ2-3 TRBV9 - 15 CASSARDSSSDTQYF TGTGCCAGCAGCGCCCGGGACTCCTCCTCAGATACGCAGTATTTT
few TRBJ2-7 TRBV12-5 - 12 CASGRDSYEQYF TGTGCTAGTGGTCGCGACAGCTACGAGCAGTACTTC
- TRBJ2-7 TRBV9 - 12 CASSPDSYEQYF TGTGCCAGCAGCCCGGACAGCTACGAGCAGTACTTC
few TRBJ1-1 TRBV5-4 - 13 CASSVGQHTEAFF TGTGCCAGCAGCGTCGGACAGCACACTGAAGCTTTCTTT
few TRBJ2-1 TRBV10-3 - 18 CAISEPTLDREAYNEQFF TGTGCCATCAGTGAGCCCACCCTCGACAGGGAGGCTTACAATGAGCAGTTCTTC
- TRBJ1-1 TRBV19 TRBD1 14 CASSIGQGNTEAFF TGTGCCAGTAGTATCGGACAGGGGAACACTGAAGCTTTCTTT
- TRBJ2-7 TRBV7-9 - 13 CASSATLSHEQYF TGTGCCAGCAGCGCAACCCTAAGCCACGAGCAGTACTTC
- TRBJ1-6 TRBV13 - 12 CASSSAGGTLHF TGTGCCAGCAGCTCCGCGGGGGGAACCCTCCACTTT
- TRBJ2-3 TRBV2 TRBD2 16 CASYGLAGTSTDTQYF TGTGCCAGCTATGGACTAGCGGGTACTAGCACAGATACGCAGTATTTT
- TRBJ2-7 TRBV7-9 - 12 CASSLAAYEQYF TGTGCCAGCAGCTTAGCTGCCTACGAGCAGTACTTC
- TRBJ2-1 TRBV30 - 11 CAWSLWDEQFF TGTGCCTGGAGTCTCTGGGATGAGCAGTTCTTC
- TRBJ1-5 TRBV5-1 - 10 CASVGHPQHF TGCGCCAGCGTTGGACATCCCCAGCATTTT
few TRBJ1-6 TRBV4-1 - 16 CASSQDRGWGDSPLHF TGCGCCAGCAGCCAAGATCGGGGTTGGGGGGATTCACCCCTCCACTTT
once TRBJ2-7 TRBV5-1 - 16 CASSSRPPERRYEQYF TGCGCCAGCAGCTCCCGACCCCCTGAGCGCAGGTACGAGCAGTACTTC
- TRBJ2-7 TRBV1 - 17 CTSSQGRRTVCSYEQYF TGCACCAGCAGCCAAGGGCGGAGGACAGTATGCTCCTACGAGCAGTACTTC
- TRBJ2-5 TRBV13 - 11 CASSYGETQYF TGTGCCAGCAGCTATGGAGAGACCCAGTACTTC
- TRBJ2-1 TRBV4-3 - 16 CASSRVGGASYNEQFF TGCGCCAGCAGCCGTGTGGGGGGCGCGTCCTACAATGAGCAGTTCTTC
- TRBJ1-1 TRBV12-5 TRBD1 13 CASGLKPTGAAFF TGTGCTAGTGGTTTGAAGCCCACAGGGGCCGCTTTCTTT
once TRBJ1-3 TRBV11-2 - 16 CASSWPEDNSGNTIYF TGTGCCAGCAGCTGGCCGGAGGACAACTCTGGAAACACCATATATTTT
- TRBJ2-7 TRBV29-1 TRBD1 15 CSVTYPGQPAYEQYF TGCAGCGTTACTTACCCGGGACAGCCAGCCTACGAGCAGTACTTC
- TRBJ1-4 TRBV13 - 15 CASSLYNTTNEKLFF TGTGCCAGCAGCCTCTACAACACAACTAATGAAAAACTGTTTTTT
- TRBJ2-7 TRBV7-2 - 15 CASSQGADSSYEQYF TGTGCCAGCAGCCAGGGCGCGGACTCCTCCTACGAGCAGTACTTC
- TRBJ2-2 TRBV7-9 - 10 CASSYSELFF TGTGCCAGCAGCTACTCAGAGCTGTTTTTT
- TRBJ1-4 TRBV2 TRBD1 15 CASSPRDSPNEKLFF TGTGCCAGCAGTCCAAGGGACAGTCCTAATGAAAAACTGTTTTTT
few TRBJ1-1 TRBV2 - 14 CASSPGQMNTEAFF TGTGCCAGCAGCCCTGGACAGATGAACACTGAAGCTTTCTTT
once TRBJ2-5 TRBV4-2 TRBD2 17 CASSQDGTSGGAETQYF TGTGCCAGCAGCCAAGATGGGACTAGCGGGGGGGCAGAGACCCAGTACTTC
few TRBJ2-5 TRBV27 - 13 CASSLYGGETQYF TGTGCCAGCAGTTTATATGGTGGAGAGACCCAGTACTTC
- TRBJ1-2 TRBV7-9 - 13 CASSLGGARGYTF TGTGCCAGCAGCTTAGGGGGGGCAAGAGGCTACACCTTC
- TRBJ1-1 TRBV27 - 16 CASTPTSGKMFTEAFF TGTGCCAGCACTCCTACTTCGGGAAAGATGTTTACTGAAGCTTTCTTT
- TRBJ2-1 TRBV4-1 - 13 CASSQTSYNEQFF TGCGCCAGCAGCCAGACTAGCTACAATGAGCAGTTCTTC
- TRBJ2-7 TRBV27 - 15 CASSLEAEQSYEQYF TGTGCCAGCAGTTTAGAGGCGGAGCAGTCCTACGAGCAGTACTTC
- TRBJ2-4 TRBV27 - 14 CASSQPGPVNIQYF TGTGCCAGCAGCCAACCCGGGCCGGTAAACATTCAGTACTTC
few TRBJ2-3 TRBV25-1 TRBD1 13 CASGTGLRDTQYF TGTGCCAGCGGGACAGGTCTTAGGGATACGCAGTATTTT
once TRBJ2-5 TRBV4-3 - 13 CASSQDSEETQYF TGCGCCAGCAGCCAAGATTCCGAAGAGACCCAGTACTTC
- TRBJ2-7 TRBV10-3 - 13 CAISPQDYYEQYF TGTGCCATCAGTCCACAGGATTACTACGAGCAGTACTTC
- TRBJ2-7 TRBV2 - 12 CASSRAPDEQYF TGTGCCAGCTCCCGTGCGCCCGACGAGCAGTACTTC
once TRBJ2-7 TRBV27 - 14 CASSLDGQAYEQYF TGTGCCAGCAGTTTAGACGGCCAGGCCTACGAGCAGTACTTC
- TRBJ2-7 TRBV6-6 - 15 CASSYSNAHTYEQYF TGTGCCAGCAGTTACTCGAATGCACACACCTACGAGCAGTACTTC
- TRBJ1-1 TRBV9 TRBD1 13 CASSWDRGTEAFF TGTGCCAGCAGCTGGGACAGGGGGACTGAAGCTTTCTTT
- TRBJ2-1 TRBV13 TRBD2 15 CASSSLAGAYNEQFF TGTGCCAGCAGCTCGTTAGCGGGGGCCTACAATGAGCAGTTCTTC
once TRBJ2-2 TRBV7-8 TRBD2 18 CASSFLLAGSRGTGELFF TGTGCCAGCAGCTTTCTACTAGCGGGTTCTCGGGGCACCGGGGAGCTGTTTTTT
- TRBJ2-3 TRBV30 - 13 CAWDQISTDTQYF TGTGCCTGGGACCAGATTAGCACAGATACGCAGTATTTT
once TRBJ2-7 TRBV2 TRBD2 14 CASSYGTSGYEQYF TGTGCCAGCAGTTACGGGACTAGCGGGTACGAGCAGTACTTC
- TRBJ1-4 TRBV7-9 - 18 CASSPGSPVREALQGLFF TGTGCCAGCAGCCCAGGGAGTCCAGTCCGCGAGGCGCTCCAGGGGCTGTTTTTT
- TRBJ2-1 TRBV19 - 13 CASSFRDYNEQFF TGTGCCAGTAGTTTCCGGGACTACAATGAGCAGTTCTTC
- TRBJ2-3 TRBV9 - 13 CASSPQPTDTQYF TGTGCCAGCAGCCCCCAGCCAACAGATACGCAGTATTTT
- TRBJ2-5 TRBV4-3 - 16 CASSQDWAGEGETQYF TGCGCCAGCAGCCAAGATTGGGCAGGGGAGGGCGAGACCCAGTACTTC
- TRBJ2-7 TRBV13 TRBD1 13 CASSWDRGNEQYF TGTGCCAGCAGCTGGGACAGGGGGAACGAGCAGTACTTC
few TRBJ2-6 TRBV5-1 TRBD1 17 CASSLADRGRGANVLTF TGCGCCAGCAGCTTGGCGGACAGGGGGCGAGGGGCCAACGTCCTGACTTTC
- TRBJ1-5 TRBV27 - 13 CASSWGGHQPQHF TGTGCCAGCAGTTGGGGGGGGCATCAGCCCCAGCATTTT
- TRBJ1-1 TRBV6-5 - 14 CASSHPGRGTEAFF TGTGCCAGCAGCCACCCAGGGAGGGGTACTGAAGCTTTCTTT
- TRBJ1-6 TRBV7-2 TRBD1 13 CASSLAGGSPLHF TGTGCCAGCAGCCTAGCAGGGGGTTCACCCCTCCACTTT
- TRBJ1-5 TRBV2 - 16 CASSEVGSRGNQPQHF TGTGCCAGCAGTGAAGTCGGCTCCAGGGGCAATCAGCCCCAGCATTTT